This T cell receptor (beta chain) was profiled in a study of human T cells and chemical hapten exposure (dated by TCRdb to 2020 to 2022). Background for the entire study: For sensitization, 2% DPC in acetone was applied to a 2 cm by 2 cm area of upper inner arm skin. Throughout the study period of approximately 23 weeks, patients also received therapeutic DPC doses to the scalp every week. Most of the patients in the cohort were female, and the cohort covered alopecia areata with under or over 50% scalp involvement, alopecia totalis and alopecia universalis. Patch testing on the upper back used Finn chambers containing 0.01% DPC, with scoring done after 6 days according to International Contact Dermatitis Research Group standards. Blood for TCR sequencing was provided by twenty-nine alopecia patients at one to four time points (pre-sensitization, 2, 6 and 24 weeks). Blood was sampled from patients pre-sensitization (week 0) and at 2, 6 and about 24 weeks after DPC sensitization. Libraries were combined into a pool for sequencing, and differences in TCR yield between samples came mainly from small differences in library volumes within the pool. The study tracked peripheral blood TCR repertoire changes in vivo during primary and secondary sensitization to the hapten diphenylcyclopropenone (DPC) in alopecia patients. Study-wide conclusions, independent of this receptor: Because every patient had alopecia, a presumed autoimmune disease, the patients' immune response might differ from that of healthy individuals. Repeated subsampling changed both the strength of the expansion versus patch-test correlation and the threshold at which the correlation became significant. No change with DPC sensitization was found in the number of TCRs above 1 in 1000 frequency, and no evidence of global repertoire structure alterations was found. Expanded TCRs formed significantly more large CDR3 similarity clusters than pre-sensitization or healthy control sets, consistent with antigen-driven responses. A positive correlation was found between the number of PT1 expanded TCRs and patch test score, with significance reached at thresholds 8, 16 and 32 but not 4.

Libraries were prepared through RACE. For sequencing, a NextSeq 500 was employed. During library preparation, unique molecular identifiers were attached to individual cDNA molecules so that TCRs could be counted quantitatively and reproducibly. Each blood RNA sample was used to sequence both TCR alpha and TCR beta chains. On the study's bioinformatics: The median number of TCRs per sample was 90,000 to 100,000, ranging from about 23,224 to 690,600. The Decombinator software suite was used to annotate V, J and CDR3 in the TCR reads. For PS versus PT1 abundance plots, all samples were subsampled to the same number of TCRs (28,000). Expanded TCRs were defined as absent before sensitization and observed at least eight times at the 2-week time point. TCRdb reworked the public reads: Q25 trimming with fastp, MiXCR clone assembly, productive beta chains retained. CDR3 protein duplicates are merged, each entry listing the most common genes and DNA. What appears here as the V and J calls and clone size reflects TCRdb's work, not the paper's. The sample table contains 240,000 or so distinct CDR3 sequences; only one count was recorded for roughly 8.9% of them. The ten top clones hold 2.3% of the sample.

V is trimmed back by 10 bases and J by 0 bases, and the junction contains 2 bases that no gene match accounts for. The germline V gene provides CDR1 ENHRY and CDR2 SYGVKD. From cysteine to phenylalanine, the CDR3 is 12 amino acids long. Only the CDR3 DNA stays, 36 bases, in frame from base 1. This specimen's time point label, interpreted: pre-sensitization, week 0. The treatment or condition label, read with the paper, signifies: therapeutic diphenylcyclopropenone sensitization with weekly scalp DPC. At each patch-test visit, blood was drawn before the patch test was applied. To be eligible, patients had to be aged 18 to 70, diagnosed with alopecia and judged suitable for DPC therapy, while pregnant patients were excluded. Unfractionated whole blood was collected in Tempus Blood RNA tubes, and total RNA was extracted from that blood. This clonotype was found many times. Its recognized antigen is unknown. It has no much larger one-base neighbor in the sample; base qualities were not kept.

This material consisted of whole blood, taken in connection with sensitization to the hapten diphenylcyclopropenone (DPC). The receptor was isolated from a middle-aged woman with alopecia areata. Some clones in this sample may be carry-over from other donors' samples. The chain joins TRBV10-3 to TRBJ2-7; 8 bases in the junction line up with TRBD2. The CDR3 in this case is CATGTSSYEQYF. The DNA sequence is given as TGTGCCACGGGGACTAGCTCCTACGAGCAGTACTTC.